A selection of T cell receptor beta chains follows, all from one sample in a study of blood T cell repertoires in COVID-19. Data came from immunoSEQ multiplex PCR; TCRdb stores just in-frame clones and leaves some out. The sample includes 65,000 to 75,000 clones, around 86% seen only once; the top ten take 29%. The material sequenced was peripheral blood. The receptors originated from a woman of 80 years or more with active or convalescent COVID-19. Both conserved end residues are part of each CDR3.

V	J	CDR3
TRBV24-1	TRBJ2-2	CATSGLTGTGELFF
TRBV28	TRBJ1-6	CASSLFLGVGDSGAYNSPLHF
TRBV2	TRBJ2-7	CASSATTGTAYEQYF
TRBV11-2	TRBJ1-5	CASSLTQGDQPQHF
TRBV15	TRBJ1-5	CATSRDERGIAGQPQHF
TRBV25-1	TRBJ2-1	CASRQIGGYEQFF
TRBV7-9	TRBJ1-5	CASSLASGQGLSKQHF
TRBV4-3	TRBJ1-1	CASSHASYNGLNTEAFF
TRBV7-3	TRBJ2-2	CASSLSGTGELFF
TRBV10-3	TRBJ1-5	CATVDRGDQPQHF
TRBV6-2/TRBV6-3	TRBJ2-5	CASRPRRGTYQETQYF
TRBV6-6	TRBJ1-6	CASSSAGNSPLHF
TRBV30	TRBJ1-1	CAWIGGWGMNTEAFF
TRBV9	TRBJ2-5	CASSVGGGHPETQYF
TRBV6-2/TRBV6-3	TRBJ1-3	CASSPLQDGYSGNTIYF
TRBV24-1	TRBJ2-1	CATSDSGEQFF
TRBV5-1	TRBJ2-3	CASGWTGVTDTQYF
TRBV5-6	TRBJ1-1	CASSPPTGEAFF
TRBV10-2	TRBJ1-2	CASSETGSNYGYTF
TRBV6-2/TRBV6-3	TRBJ1-2	CASSPSYGYTF
TRBV19	TRBJ2-3	CASSQDRVGNTQYF
TRBV9	TRBJ2-3	CASSPLAGGPHTQYF
TRBV3-1/TRBV3-2	TRBJ1-2	CASSPRRLRESSYGYTF
TRBV13	TRBJ2-7	CASSLGTFTYEQYF
TRBV4-3	TRBJ1-2	CASSQVGSQGNYGYTF
TRBV6-1	TRBJ2-3	CASSEGTGGGTDTQYF
TRBV3-1/TRBV3-2	TRBJ2-3	CASSPRGTPRDTQYF
TRBV24-1	TRBJ2-2	CATMQGSTGELFF
TRBV9	TRBJ2-1	CASSVRPGGLYNEQFF